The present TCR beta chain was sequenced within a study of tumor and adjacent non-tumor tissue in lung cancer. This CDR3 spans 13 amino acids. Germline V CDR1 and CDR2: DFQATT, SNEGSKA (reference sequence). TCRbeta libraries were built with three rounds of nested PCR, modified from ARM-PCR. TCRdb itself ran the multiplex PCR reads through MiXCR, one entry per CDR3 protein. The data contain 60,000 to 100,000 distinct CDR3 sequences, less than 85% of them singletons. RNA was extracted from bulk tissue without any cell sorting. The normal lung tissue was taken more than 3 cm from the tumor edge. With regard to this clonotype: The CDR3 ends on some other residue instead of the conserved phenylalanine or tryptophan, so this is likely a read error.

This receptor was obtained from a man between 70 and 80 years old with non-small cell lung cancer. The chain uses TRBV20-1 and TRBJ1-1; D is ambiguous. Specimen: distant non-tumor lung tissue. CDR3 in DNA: TGCGCGTGGGCAGACCCCATGAGCACGGAAGCTTTCCTT. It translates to CAWADPMSTEAFL.